This entry lists 12 T cell receptor beta chains sequenced from one sample in a study of T cell changes during pregnancy in multiple sclerosis. This table comes from immunoSEQ multiplex PCR, and its TCRdb copy is limited to in-frame clones, with some not included. The sample holds about 38,000 clones; around 92% are singletons and the top ten take around an eighth. The specimen comprised CD8+ T cells from peripheral blood mononuclear cells, sampled after pregnancy. These receptor sequences come from a female donor with multiple sclerosis, enrolled in a pregnancy study.

This clone was observed once. The J gene is TRBJ2-1, the V gene TRBV7-9; the D gene is possibly TRBD2 (6 bases). The CDR3 covers 16 residues. Germline CDR1 SEHNR, CDR2 FQNEAQ (reference sequence). Trimming left V 1 base short and J 9 bases short, with 19 bases between. The CDR3 is CASSLGGDSARSEQFF. DNA for the CDR3: TGTGCCAGCAGCTTAGGGGGGGACTCGGCTAGGAGTGAGCAGTTCTTC.

This chain connects TRBV29-1 to TRBJ2-2; 8 bases match TRBD1. The CDR3 totals 14 residues. The V segment lost 7 bases and the J segment 5 bases; nucleotides outside the gene matches: 9. The germline CDR1 and CDR2 sequences are SQVTM and ANQGSEA. The CDR3 protein is CSAKSGGETGELFF. The CDR3 region has the DNA TGCAGCGCTAAATCAGGGGGCGAGACCGGGGAGCTGTTTTTT.

The chain is built from TRBV2 and TRBJ2-1; 12 bases match TRBD2. The CDR3 length is 15 residues. J was trimmed by 4 bases and V by 6 bases; bases with no gene match: 4. The germline gives CDR1 SNHLY, CDR2 FYNNEI. CDR3 DNA: TGTGCCAGCAGGGAAACTAGCGGGAGGTACAATGAGCAGTTCTTC. Its translation: CASRETSGRYNEQFF.

This rearrangement joins TRBV18 to TRBJ1-1; 7 bases map to TRBD1. This CDR3 is 14 amino acids long. V gave up 5 bases and J gave up 1 base; unmatched junction bases: 4. From germline, CDR1 is KGHSH and CDR2 LQKENI. The DNA of the CDR3 is TGTGCCAGCTCATCCGACAGGGCGAACACTGAAGCTTTCTTT. This encodes CASSSDRANTEAFF. Full variable domain (remainder filled in from reference TRBV18 and TRBJ1-1): NAGVMQNPRHLVRRRGQEARLRCSPMKGHSHVYWYRQLPEEGLKFMVYLQKENIIDESGMPKERFSAEFPKEGPSILRIQQVVRGDSAAYFCASSSDRANTEAFFGQGTRLTVV.

The rearrangement links TRBV5-1 to TRBJ2-7; D is unclear. The CDR3 length is 14 residues. V lost 0 bases, J lost 2 bases, and 9 bases lay in between. The germline V gene has CDR1 SGHRS and CDR2 YFSETQ. The CDR3: CASSLVEKPYEQYF. For the CDR3, the DNA is TGCGCCAGCAGCTTGGTGGAGAAACCCTACGAGCAGTACTTC. The variable domain in full, with the rest retrieved from reference TRBV5-1 and TRBJ2-7, is KAGVTQTPRYLIKTRGQQVTLSCSPISGHRSVSWYQQTPGQGLQFLFEYFSETQRNKGNFPGRFSGRQFSNSRSEMNVSTLELGDSALYLCASSLVEKPYEQYFGPGTRLTVT.

J is TRBJ1-6 and V is TRBV7-3, with TRBD1 as a possible D gene (5 bases). The V gene lost 4 bases and the J gene lost 7 bases, with 11 bases spanning the gap. The germline V gene encodes CDR1 SGHTA and CDR2 FQGTGA. The CDR3 length is 14 residues. CDR3 loop: CASSWGLENSPLHF. The CDR3 DNA is TGTGCCAGCAGCTGGGGACTGGAAAATTCACCCCTCCACTTT.

The gene calls are TRBV7-9 and TRBJ2-7; 12 bases match TRBD2. The germline V gene has CDR1 SEHNR and CDR2 FQNEAQ (reference sequence). The CDR3 has 14 amino acids. Losses at the gene ends were 4 bases for V and 2 bases for J; bases not matched to a gene: 0. In nucleotides, the CDR3 is TGTGCCAGCAGCTGGACTAGCGGGGCCTACGAGCAGTACTTC. Translated, it gives CASSWTSGAYEQYF. Based on the CDR3 plus reference TRBV7-9 and TRBJ2-7, the full variable domain is DTGVSQNPRHKITKRGQNVTFRCDPISEHNRLYWYRQTLGQGPEFLTYFQNEAQLEKSRLLSDRFSAERPKGSFSTLEIQRTEQGDSAMYLCASSWTSGAYEQYFGPGTRLTVT.

This chain joins TRBV7-8 and TRBJ1-5; D gene ambiguous. The germline gives CDR1 SGHVS, CDR2 FQNEAQ. Trimming removed 5 bases at V and 8 bases at J, with 16 bases between. The CDR3 is 14 amino acids. Written as DNA, the CDR3 is TGTGCCAGCAGCCCGGGGTCCGGCGTGGAGCCCCAGCATTTT. This gives the protein CASSPGSGVEPQHF.

This chain links TRBV9 with TRBJ2-3; the match to TRBD2 covers 8 bases. This CDR3 contains 15 residues. After removal of 1 base from V and 3 bases from J, the junction contained 4 bases not matched to a gene. Germline V gene lookup returns CDR1 SGDLS and CDR2 YYNGEE. The CDR3 is CASSVRAGETDTQYF. The CDR3 DNA reads as TGTGCCAGCAGCGTAAGAGCGGGAGAAACAGATACGCAGTATTTT.

The rearrangement uses TRBV27 and TRBJ1-4, with D uncertain. The V gene's germline CDR1 is MNHEY and CDR2 SMNVEV (reference sequence). The CDR3 length is 12 residues. Trimming pared 9 bases from V and 3 bases from J, leaving 8 bases between. In nucleotides, the CDR3 is TGTGCCAGTAGGAGGGCTAATGAAAAACTGTTTTTT. Residues: CASRRANEKLFF. Based on the CDR3 plus reference TRBV27 and TRBJ1-4, the full variable domain is EAQVTQNPRYLITVTGKKLTVTCSQNMNHEYMSWYRQDPGLGLRQIYYSMNVEVTDKGDVPEGYKVSRKEKRNFPLILESPSPNQTSLYFCASRRANEKLFFGSGTQLSVL.

This chain connects TRBV7-3 to TRBJ2-1; 7 bases are a match to TRBD1. Germline V CDR1 and CDR2: SGHTA, FQGTGA. V lost 4 bases and J lost 7; bases outside the gene matches: 4. This CDR3 spans 13 amino acids. The CDR3 loop is CASSSYRGNEQFF. The CDR3 bases are TGTGCCAGCAGCTCCTACAGGGGTAATGAGCAGTTCTTC.

The V call is TRBV27, the J call TRBJ1-2; 9 bases agree with TRBD1. Germline CDR1 reads MNHEY; CDR2 reads SMNVEV (reference sequence). The V gene end was trimmed by 5 bases and the J gene end by 5 bases; junction bases not matched to a gene: 9. The CDR3 extends over 15 amino acids. Here the CDR3 DNA reads TGTGCCAGCAGTCGCGCCCGGACAGGGGCATATGGCTACACCTTC. Protein sequence: CASSRARTGAYGYTF.